The 32 T cell receptor beta chains given below trace back to one sample, sequenced in a study of shared clonotypes between healthy human individuals. TCRdb's table, derived via immunoSEQ multiplex PCR, lists solely in-frame clones and lacks some. The profile shows around 2.5 million clones, 93% of them singletons. The sample was naive CD4+ T cells from PBMCs. Subset reported: CD45RA+ positively selected. Source of these receptors: a man aged 18 to 30 in good health. Some clones in this sample may be carry-over from other donors' samples.

V usage is TRBV11-2 and J usage is TRBJ2-7; no firm D call. The CDR3 has 14 residues. Looked up from germline, CDR1 is SGHAT and CDR2 is FQNNGV. The ends were cut back, 1 base at V and 0 bases at J, with 7 bases in the middle. The CDR3 DNA sequence: TGTGCCAGCAGCTTAGTCCCTAGCTCCTACGAGCAGTACTTC. Translated: CASSLVPSSYEQYF.

The genes are TRBV5-1 and TRBJ1-2; D is perhaps TRBD1 (6 bases). The V and J ends lost 1 base and 8 bases respectively, with 21 bases between them. The CDR3 has 16 residues. Per the germline V gene, CDR1 is SGHRS and CDR2 is YFSETQ. CDR3 loop: CASSLRAGEAFGGYTF. CDR3 nucleotide sequence: TGCGCCAGCAGCTTGAGGGCAGGGGAGGCCTTTGGGGGCTACACCTTC.

This chain connects TRBV27 to TRBJ2-1; possibly TRBD1 for D (7 bases). This CDR3 is 15 amino acids long. Germline CDR1 reads MNHEY; CDR2 reads SMNVEV (reference sequence). The ends were cut back, 3 bases at V and 4 bases at J, with 13 bases in the middle. CDR3 region: CASSLEGASYNEQFF. In DNA, the CDR3 is TGTGCCAGCAGTTTGGAGGGGGCGTCTTACAATGAGCAGTTCTTC.

The V gene is TRBV9, the J gene TRBJ2-2; TRBD1 matches at 7 bases. The junction had 6 bases not matched to a gene; V was cut back by 6 bases and J by 1 base. The CDR3 contains 15 residues. CDR1 is SGDLS, CDR2 YYNGEE, per germline. The CDR3, as DNA: TGTGCCAGCACCCAGGGGGAACGGAACACCGGGGAGCTGTTTTTT. Amino acids: CASTQGERNTGELFF.

The chain has TRBV2 and TRBJ1-4; the D is unclear. V dropped 4 bases and J dropped 5 bases, with 8 bases sitting between them. Germline CDR1 is SNHLY and CDR2 is FYNNEI. The CDR3 has 13 amino acids. The CDR3 loop is CASSGRVNEKLFF. DNA for the CDR3: TGTGCCAGCAGTGGCCGGGTAAATGAAAAACTGTTTTTT.

The rearrangement uses TRBV5-1 and TRBJ2-2, with D maybe TRBD2 (6 bases). The CDR3 is 13 residues long. Germline V gene sequence: CDR1 SGHRS, CDR2 YFSETQ. Trimming cost V 4 bases and J 5 bases, with 9 bases left between them. Here the CDR3 DNA reads TGCGCCAGCAGCGCCCTAGCGACCGGGGAGCTGTTTTTT. It is translated as CASSALATGELFF. Variable domain in full (rest from reference TRBV5-1 and TRBJ2-2): KAGVTQTPRYLIKTRGQQVTLSCSPISGHRSVSWYQQTPGQGLQFLFEYFSETQRNKGNFPGRFSGRQFSNSRSEMNVSTLELGDSALYLCASSALATGELFFGEGSRLTVL.

The chain combines TRBV6-1 with TRBJ1-5; possible D gene TRBD1, 5 bases. With 5 bases removed from V and 7 bases from J, the gap between germline ends came to 12 bases. CDR1 is MNHNS and CDR2 is SASEGT in the germline V gene. The CDR3 is 13 amino acids. Here the CDR3 reads CASSTQGGQPQHF. The CDR3, as DNA: TGTGCCAGCAGTACTCAGGGAGGACAGCCCCAGCATTTT.

This chain uses TRBV7-9 with TRBJ2-3, with 7 bases that match TRBD2. Germline V gene sequence: CDR1 SEHNR, CDR2 FQNEAQ (reference sequence). The CDR3 contains 15 residues. After removal of 1 base from V and 2 bases from J, the junction contained 3 bases not matched to a gene. The CDR3 reads CASSLGLAHTDTQYF. For the CDR3, the DNA is TGTGCCAGCAGCTTAGGACTAGCCCACACAGATACGCAGTATTTT.

The chain joins TRBV5-1 to TRBJ2-5; 7 nucleotides align to TRBD1. Germline V gives CDR1 SGHRS, CDR2 YFSETQ. The CDR3 contains 12 residues. The V gene end was trimmed by 5 bases and the J gene end by 5 bases; junction bases not matched to a gene: 3. CDR3 coding DNA: TGCGCCAGCAGAGGGGGCGACGAGACCCAGTACTTC. This gives the protein CASRGGDETQYF.

There are a few counts of this clone. This chain links TRBV29-1 with TRBJ1-1, with unresolved D. The germline V gene has CDR1 SQVTM and CDR2 ANQGSEA. This CDR3 is 11 amino acids long. Deletions cut 7 bases from V and 7 bases from J, with 13 bases between. The CDR3 sequence is CSGAPRNEAFF. The DNA of the CDR3 is TGCAGCGGGGCTCCGCGGAATGAAGCTTTCTTT.

The chain joins TRBV20-1 to TRBJ2-5; D unclear. CDR1 and CDR2 from the germline V gene are DFQATT and SNEGSKA (reference sequence). Trimming took off 0 bases at V and 5 bases at J, with 4 bases between the two ends. This CDR3 is built from 11 residues. The CDR3 coding sequence is TGCAGTGCTAGAGAACATGAGACCCAGTACTTC. It specifies CSAREHETQYF.

The V call is TRBV2, the J call TRBJ2-3; 7 bases match TRBD2. V lost 6 bases and J lost 8; bases outside the gene matches: 11. The CDR3 runs 14 residues. The V gene's germline CDR1 is SNHLY and CDR2 FYNNEI. The CDR3 DNA reads as TGTGCCAGCAGGATTGGTCCTGGGGGGGGTACGCAGTATTTT. Encoded protein: CASRIGPGGGTQYF.

This clone was picked up a small number of times. The V gene is TRBV4-1, the J gene TRBJ1-2, with 8 nucleotides matching TRBD1. Germline CDR1 and CDR2: MGHRA and YSYEKL. The CDR3 runs to 15 residues. V lost 4 bases to trimming and J lost 3 bases; unmatched junction nucleotides: 7. The CDR3, as DNA: TGCGCCAGCAGCCTCCTACCGACAGGGGACTATGGCTACACCTTC. Encoded protein: CASSLLPTGDYGYTF.

This rearrangement joins TRBV19 to TRBJ1-1; D possibly corresponds to TRBD1 (6 bases). The V and J ends lost 6 bases and 6 bases respectively, with 20 bases between them. The CDR3 covers 15 residues. Looked up from germline, CDR1 is LNHDA and CDR2 is SQIVND (reference sequence). The CDR3, as DNA: TGTGCCAGTAGAACAACAGGGTACGAGGTACCTGAAGCTTTCTTT. It specifies CASRTTGYEVPEAFF.

The J gene is TRBJ2-1, the V gene TRBV30; TRBD2 is a possible D gene (5 bases). The germline V gene encodes CDR1 GTSNPN and CDR2 SVGIG (reference sequence). Trimming cost V 1 base and J 7 bases, with 5 bases left between them. The CDR3 length is 11 residues. The CDR3 loop reads CAWSGLNEQFF. CDR3 nucleotide sequence: TGTGCCTGGAGTGGACTAAATGAGCAGTTCTTC.

V and J are TRBV7-2 and TRBJ2-5, with a possible D match to TRBD1 (5 bases). CDR1 and CDR2 (germline): SGHTA, FQGNSA. CDR3 length: 13 residues. Trimming removed 5 bases at V and 0 bases at J, with 7 bases between. CDR3 sequence (DNA): TGTGCCAGCAGCGGACACAACCAAGAGACCCAGTACTTC. This encodes CASSGHNQETQYF.

The chain carries TRBV28 and TRBJ1-5, with D tentatively TRBD1 (5 bases). This CDR3 has 15 residues. Germline lookup yields CDR1 MDHEN and CDR2 SYDVKM. V was cut by 5 bases and J by 1 base, with 12 bases left in between. The CDR3 nucleotides read TGTGCCAGCAGTCTAGGGGTAGGGAGCAATCAGCCCCAGCATTTT. Amino acids: CASSLGVGSNQPQHF.

The chain couples TRBV7-2 to TRBJ2-3, with D perhaps matching TRBD2 (6 bases). The CDR3 runs 13 residues. CDR1 is SGHTA and CDR2 is FQGNSA in the germline V gene. Trimming took off 0 bases at V and 6 bases at J, with 7 bases between the two ends. The DNA for the CDR3 is TGTGCCAGCAGCTTAGCGGAGGGGGATACGCAGTATTTT. Translated: CASSLAEGDTQYF.

This clone has more than one count but fewer than ten. This chain links TRBV7-6 with TRBJ1-1, with 7 nucleotides matching TRBD1. After removal of 0 bases from V and 5 bases from J, the junction contained 3 bases not matched to a gene. The CDR3 loop spans 14 amino acids. In germline, CDR1 is SGHVS, CDR2 FNYEAQ. CDR3 in amino acids: CASSLATGETEAFF. CDR3 sequence (DNA): TGTGCCAGCAGCTTAGCCACAGGGGAGACTGAAGCTTTCTTT.

V usage is TRBV9 and J usage is TRBJ2-2; 10 nucleotides align to TRBD1. Germline V gives CDR1 SGDLS, CDR2 YYNGEE. Losses at the gene ends were 5 bases for V and 6 bases for J; bases not matched to a gene: 7. This CDR3 contains 15 residues. CDR3: CASRRTGGRSGELFF. DNA of the CDR3: TGTGCCAGCAGGAGGACAGGGGGTAGGTCCGGGGAGCTGTTTTTT.

The chain uses TRBV2 and TRBJ2-1; perhaps TRBD1 as D (7 bases). V shed 8 bases and J shed 9 bases, with 17 bases lying between them. Germline CDR1 reads SNHLY; CDR2 reads FYNNEI. The CDR3 consists of 13 residues. CDR3 nucleotide sequence: TGTGCCAGCTCAGGGGAGGCAGGGGGTGAGCAGTTCTTC. This sequence encodes CASSGEAGGEQFF.

This chain joins TRBV14 and TRBJ1-3; D unresolved. Germline assignment: CDR1 SGHDN and CDR2 FVKESK. Trimming cost V 4 bases and J 0 bases, with 7 bases left between them. This CDR3 is 14 amino acids long. CDR3 sequence: CASSPYVSGNTIYF. DNA for the CDR3: TGTGCCAGCAGCCCATACGTCTCTGGAAACACCATATATTTT.

The chain employs TRBV15 and TRBJ1-5, with D perhaps matching TRBD1 (5 bases). The CDR3 covers 16 residues. Germline-derived CDR1 and CDR2 are LNHNV and YYDKDF (reference sequence). Trimming removed 3 bases at V and 10 bases at J, with 22 bases between. This CDR3 is CATSRGRAGGSGPQHF. As DNA, the CDR3 is TGTGCCACCAGCAGGGGAAGAGCGGGGGGATCCGGCCCCCAGCATTTT.

The chain couples TRBV9 to TRBJ2-7; TRBD2 might be the D (5 bases). This CDR3 comprises 15 residues. Trimming left V 2 bases short and J 3 bases short, with 15 bases between. Germline V gene sequence: CDR1 SGDLS, CDR2 YYNGEE. CDR3 region: CASSVGQEAIYEQYF. CDR3 in DNA: TGTGCCAGCAGCGTCGGGCAGGAGGCCATCTACGAGCAGTACTTC. Filled out from reference TRBV9 and TRBJ2-7, the complete variable domain reads DSGVTQTPKHLITATGQRVTLRCSPRSGDLSVYWYQQSLDQGLQFLIQYYNGEERAKGNILERFSAQQFPDLHSELNLSSLELGDSALYFCASSVGQEAIYEQYFGPGTRLTVT.

The rearrangement links TRBV5-1 to TRBJ2-1; D is perhaps TRBD1 (5 bases). The CDR3 is 12 amino acids. The ends were cut back, 1 base at V and 8 bases at J, with 7 bases in the middle. The germline V gene has CDR1 SGHRS and CDR2 YFSETQ. CDR3 loop: CASSLRGYEQFF. CDR3 DNA: TGCGCCAGCAGCTTGAGGGGTTATGAGCAGTTCTTC.

This clone was seen only a few times. The chain joins TRBV9 to TRBJ1-1; a possible D gene is TRBD1 (6 bases). Germline V lookup: CDR1 SGDLS, CDR2 YYNGEE. CDR3 length: 18 residues. With 4 bases removed from V and 5 bases from J, the gap between germline ends came to 27 bases. The CDR3 region has the DNA TGTGCCAGCAGCCAGGCCCTAGTGGGGGGCACCATGCGAACTGAAGCTTTCTTT. Its protein is CASSQALVGGTMRTEAFF.

This rearrangement joins TRBV6-5 to TRBJ1-1; D is ambiguous. The CDR3 spans 13 residues. Germline V CDR1 and CDR2: MNHEY, SVGAGI. V shed 6 bases and J shed 7 bases, with 15 bases lying between them. The CDR3 reads CASSPGSGLEAFF. The CDR3 DNA sequence: TGTGCCAGCAGCCCGGGGAGCGGTCTTGAAGCTTTCTTT.

Here the CDR3 reads CASSLQGPPYNEQFF. As DNA, the CDR3 is TGCGCCAGCAGCTTGCAGGGGCCCCCCTACAATGAGCAGTTCTTC. The rearrangement uses TRBV5-1 and TRBJ2-1, with a weak D call TRBD1 (6 bases). The V and J ends lost 1 base and 2 bases respectively, with 10 bases between them. The CDR3 consists of 15 residues. Germline CDR1 and CDR2: SGHRS and YFSETQ.

This chain uses TRBV27 with TRBJ1-1; no firm D call. The CDR3 is 13 amino acids. The germline CDR1 and CDR2 sequences are MNHEY and SMNVEV (reference sequence). Between the trimmed V and J ends, which lost 3 bases and 3 bases, there was a span of 8 bases. The CDR3, as DNA: TGTGCCAGCAGTTTTAGGGTCGACACTGAAGCTTTCTTT. Its protein product is CASSFRVDTEAFF.

The chain links TRBV5-4 to TRBJ2-5, with 8 bases that match TRBD2. V lost 1 base to trimming and J lost 4 bases; unmatched junction nucleotides: 6. The V gene's germline CDR1 is SGHNT and CDR2 YYREEE (reference sequence). This CDR3 contains 15 residues. The CDR3 loop is CASSLSGGRPETQYF. The CDR3 region has the DNA TGTGCCAGCAGCTTGTCGGGGGGGCGTCCAGAGACCCAGTACTTC.

The chain uses TRBV15 and TRBJ2-1, with D perhaps TRBD2 (6 bases). The V end was cut by 4 bases, the J end by 5 bases, with 21 bases between. Germline V gives CDR1 LNHNV, CDR2 YYDKDF (reference sequence). This CDR3 comprises 17 residues. The CDR3 protein is CATSNFRGGIMNNEQFF. The CDR3 coding sequence is TGTGCCACCAGCAATTTTAGAGGCGGGATAATGAACAATGAGCAGTTCTTC.

V is TRBV2 and J is TRBJ1-3; D unresolved. This CDR3 comprises 15 residues. The germline V and J ends were trimmed by 4 bases and 2 bases, with 12 bases remaining between them. The V gene's germline CDR1 is SNHLY and CDR2 FYNNEI. The CDR3 loop is CASSGLAGPGNTIYF. Here the CDR3 DNA reads TGTGCCAGCAGTGGGTTGGCAGGTCCTGGAAACACCATATATTTT.